This T cell receptor beta chain is from a study of beta chain features in type 1 diabetes. This clone was observed a handful of times. As every portion of the isolated RNA was reverse transcribed, the sequencing read expressed TCRB transcripts. Libraries were prepared by immunoSEQ multiplex PCR; TCRdb keeps only in-frame clonotypes and omits some of them. The table records 300,000 to 350,000 clones, roughly 8% of them present only once. V lost 6 bases to trimming and J lost 1 base; unmatched junction nucleotides: 2. CDR1 and CDR2 from the germline V gene are SGHTA and FQGNSA. There are 13 residues in the CDR3.

The chain is built from TRBV7-2 and TRBJ2-7, with 8 nucleotides matching TRBD1. The specimen sequenced was central memory CD4+ T cells from blood. The TCR sequence derives from a woman aged 18-29 years in good health. CDR3 coding DNA: TGTGCCAGCAGAAGGGACAGGTCCTACGAGCAGTACTTC. Protein product: CASRRDRSYEQYF.